The entry below describes one T cell receptor (beta chain). Its specificity is not known. Documented time point: baseline, week 1 (first vaccination visit). The sample's treatment: pre-vaccination baseline after standard-of-care therapy. TCRdb's copy holds only in-frame clones and misses some; the assay was immunoSEQ multiplex PCR. The profile covers 75,000 to 100,000 clones, with approximately 80% appearing a single time and about 5.1% taken by the ten largest. This specimen comes from a study of a mutant IDH1 vaccine in newly diagnosed glioma. Whole-study context: The sex distribution of treated patients was about 62% male and roughly 38% female, with a mean age of roughly 40 years. Earlier therapy was either radiotherapy, temozolomide, or both, and most got both.

There are 16 residues in the CDR3. Germline lookup yields CDR1 MGHRA and CDR2 YSYEKL. V lost 3 bases to trimming and J lost 3 bases, with 17 bases between them. General observations from the study: There were vaccine-induced immune responses in about 92% of the patients.

This TCR was sampled from a man aged 40-55 years with glioma. Some clones in this sample may be carry-over from other donors' samples. The sample here was PBMCs, taken from a glioma patient treated with radiotherapy, temozolomide or both. This chain connects TRBV4-1 to TRBJ1-2; weak D call: TRBD1 (6 bases). The CDR3 DNA reads TGCGCCAGCAGCCAGCAAACAGGGAGGAGTGACTATGGCTACACCTTC. It yields the protein CASSQQTGRSDYGYTF.